This T cell receptor beta chain was captured by sequencing in a study of cytomegalovirus exposure and HLA in healthy donors. Whole-study results and caveats: Researchers catalogued some 160 TCR beta chains as cytomegalovirus-associated. It was reportedly the case that the classifier diagnosed cytomegalovirus status with high specificity and sensitivity.

It was with 60 Vbeta and 13 Jbeta primers that the PCR ran. Some clones are missing from TCRdb's copy, which holds only in-frame ones; the method was immunoSEQ multiplex PCR. The table has 100,000 to 150,000 clones, around 82% seen once; the top ten hold about 3.5%. On this clone itself: The target antigen is unknown. One end of the junction varies from germline; a read error may be responsible. At the DNA level, this CDR3 is encoded by other sequences in the same sample as well.

Germline assignment: CDR1 MDHEN and CDR2 SYDVKM. This CDR3 comprises 15 residues. The sequence came from a woman in her thirties or forties in good health and CMV-seropositive. Sequenced input: PBMCs. This rearrangement joins TRBV28 to TRBJ2-7, with D unresolved. The CDR3 DNA reads as TGCGCCAGCAGTCCGAACCGACCTAGGTCTTACGAGCAGTACTTC. It yields the protein CASSPNRPRSYEQYF.